Listed below are T cell receptor beta chains from one sample, sequenced in a study of blood T cell repertoires in COVID-19. This table comes from immunoSEQ multiplex PCR, and its TCRdb copy is limited to in-frame clones, with some not included. Here the sample spans around 270,000 clones, around nine tenths being singletons. The material sequenced was PBMCs or T cells enriched from blood (not recorded which). The receptor set was obtained from a woman aged 40 to 50 who had been exposed to COVID-19. Both conserved end residues are trimmed from each CDR3. Each record gives: J gene, V gene, CDR3 protein.

J gene: TRBJ1-5; V gene: TRBV27; CDR3 protein: ARSLRKTGGLSKYSNQPQH
J gene: TRBJ1-4; V gene: TRBV10-3; CDR3 protein: AISKGTLGGREKLF
J gene: TRBJ1-1; V gene: TRBV13; CDR3 protein: ASSFNSMNTEAF
J gene: TRBJ2-7; V gene: TRBV5-1; CDR3 protein: ASSEVVGIGREQY
J gene: TRBJ2-1; V gene: TRBV11-3; CDR3 protein: ASSPPYNGLSYNEQF
J gene: TRBJ1-2; V gene: TRBV5-5; CDR3 protein: ASSLTGARFDGYT
J gene: TRBJ2-4; V gene: TRBV19; CDR3 protein: ASSMTEAKNIQY
J gene: TRBJ2-1; V gene: TRBV19; CDR3 protein: ASSISRSSSYNEQF
J gene: TRBJ1-3; V gene: TRBV3-1/TRBV3-2; CDR3 protein: ASSQGNPTSGNTIY
J gene: TRBJ1-4; V gene: TRBV18; CDR3 protein: ASSPPGRAGEKLF